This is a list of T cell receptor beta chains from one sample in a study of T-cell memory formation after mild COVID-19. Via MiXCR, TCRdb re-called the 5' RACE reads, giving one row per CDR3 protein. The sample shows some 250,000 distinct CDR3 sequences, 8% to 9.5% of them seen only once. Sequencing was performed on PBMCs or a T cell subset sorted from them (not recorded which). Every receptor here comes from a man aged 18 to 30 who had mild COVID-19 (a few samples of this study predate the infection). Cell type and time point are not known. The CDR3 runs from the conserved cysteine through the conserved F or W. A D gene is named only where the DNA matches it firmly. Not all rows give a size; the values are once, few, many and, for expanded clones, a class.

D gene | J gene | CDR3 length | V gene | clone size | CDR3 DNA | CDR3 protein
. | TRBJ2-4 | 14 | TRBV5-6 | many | TGTGCCAGCAGCTTTAATGAAGCGTCTGACATTCAGTACTTC | CASSFNEASDIQYF
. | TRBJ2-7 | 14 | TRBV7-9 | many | TGTGCCAGCAGCTATCAGCTGGGGTACTACGAGCAGTACTTC | CASSYQLGYYEQYF
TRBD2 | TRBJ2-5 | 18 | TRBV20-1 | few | TGCAGTGCTAGGCCGACTCGGACTAGCGGCACCTATTTGGAGACCCAGTACTTC | CSARPTRTSGTYLETQYF
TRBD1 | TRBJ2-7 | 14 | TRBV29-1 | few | TGCAGCGTAGCCGGACAGGTGGCCCTTAGGGAGCAGTACTTC | CSVAGQVALREQYF
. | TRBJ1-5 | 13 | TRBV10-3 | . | TGTGCCATCGGGAGAGAGACCAATCAGCCCCAGCATTTT | CAIGRETNQPQHF
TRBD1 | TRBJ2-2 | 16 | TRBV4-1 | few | TGCGCCAGCAGCCAAGGCGGGACAGGGAAGGCCGGGGAGCTGTTTTTT | CASSQGGTGKAGELFF
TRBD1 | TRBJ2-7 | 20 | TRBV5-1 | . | TGCGCCAGCAGCTTGGTATTCGGGCCCAACTCCGGGACAGCCTGGGCAGAGCAGTACTTC | CASSLVFGPNSGTAWAEQYF
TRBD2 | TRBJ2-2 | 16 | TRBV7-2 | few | TGTGCCAGCAGCCTCTTTAGCGGGGGGAACACCGGGGAGCTGTTTTTT | CASSLFSGGNTGELFF
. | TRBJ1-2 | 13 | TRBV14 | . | TGTGCCAGCAGTCTGTCGGCTGGGGTTGGCTACACCTTC | CASSLSAGVGYTF
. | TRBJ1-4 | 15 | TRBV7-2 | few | TGTGCCAGCAGCTTCTCAGGGGAATACGATGAAAAACTGTTTTTT | CASSFSGEYDEKLFF
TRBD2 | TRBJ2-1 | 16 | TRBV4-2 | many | TGTGCCAGCAGCCAACGTGAGCGGGGGTCTTACAATGAGCAGTTCTTC | CASSQRERGSYNEQFF
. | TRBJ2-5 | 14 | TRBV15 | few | TGTGCCACCAGCAGAGAAACGGGTTGGGGGACCCAGTACTTC | CATSRETGWGTQYF
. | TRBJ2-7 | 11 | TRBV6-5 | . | TGTGCCAGCAGTTCCAACAGGGAGCAGTACTTC | CASSSNREQYF
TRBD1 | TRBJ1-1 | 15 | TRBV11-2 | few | TGTGCCAGCAGAAAACCGGGACAGGCGAACACTGAAGCTTTCTTT | CASRKPGQANTEAFF
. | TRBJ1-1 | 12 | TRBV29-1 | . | TGCAGCGTCTCCCGGGTGAACACTGAAGCTTTCTTT | CSVSRVNTEAFF
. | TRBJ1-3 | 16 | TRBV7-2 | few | TGTGCCAGCAGACCTGACAGCCGGCTCTCTGGAAACACCATATATTTT | CASRPDSRLSGNTIYF
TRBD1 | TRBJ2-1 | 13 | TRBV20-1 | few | TGCAGTGCTAGCAGGGGACAGCAGAATGAGCAGTTCTTC | CSASRGQQNEQFF
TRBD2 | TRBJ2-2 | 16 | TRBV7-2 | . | TGTGCCAGCAGCCCTGTGATAGCGGGAGGAAACGGGGAGCTGTTTTTT | CASSPVIAGGNGELFF
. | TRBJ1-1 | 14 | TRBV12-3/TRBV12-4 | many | TGTGCCAGCACGCCGGGCAGGGCGAGCACTGAAGCTTTCTTT | CASTPGRASTEAFF
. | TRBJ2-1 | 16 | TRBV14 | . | TGTGCCAGCAGCCAAGGGACTCCGAGCTCCTACAATGAGCAGTTCTTC | CASSQGTPSSYNEQFF
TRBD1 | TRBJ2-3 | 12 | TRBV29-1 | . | TGCAGCGCGGGACAGGGGACAGATACGCAGTATTTT | CSAGQGTDTQYF
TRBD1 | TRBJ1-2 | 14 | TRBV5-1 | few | TGCGCCAGCAGCCTACAGGGGGCGAGTTATGGCTACACCTTC | CASSLQGASYGYTF
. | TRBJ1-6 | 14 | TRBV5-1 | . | TGCGCCAGCAGCCCAGACAGGTTCAATTCACCCCTCCACTTT | CASSPDRFNSPLHF
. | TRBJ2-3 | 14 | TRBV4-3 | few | TGCGCTGCCAGCAGCAGAGACGCCGGAGATACGCAGTATTTT | CAASSRDAGDTQYF
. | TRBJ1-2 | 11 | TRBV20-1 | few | TGCAGCCCGGAAGGGAGCTATGGCTACACCTTC | CSPEGSYGYTF
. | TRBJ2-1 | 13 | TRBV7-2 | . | TGTGCCACAAGCCCCGGGACACCCAATGAGCAGTTCTTC | CATSPGTPNEQFF
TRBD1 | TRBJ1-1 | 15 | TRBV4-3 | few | TGCGCCAGCAGCCAAGACCCCCAGGGGGACTTTGAAGCTTTCTTT | CASSQDPQGDFEAFF
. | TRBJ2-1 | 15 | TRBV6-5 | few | TGTGCCAGCAGCCGGCGGGCCGACGGTGTCGATGAGCAGTTCTTC | CASSRRADGVDEQFF
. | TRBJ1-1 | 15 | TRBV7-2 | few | TGTGCCAGCAGCCCCCCGCAGGAGATGAACACTGAAGCTTTCTTT | CASSPPQEMNTEAFF
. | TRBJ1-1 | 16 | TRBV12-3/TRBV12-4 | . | TGTGCCAGCAGTTCAGACAGCCTGGGAACTCACACTGAAGCTTTCTTT | CASSSDSLGTHTEAFF
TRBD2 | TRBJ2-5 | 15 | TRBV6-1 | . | TGTGCCAGCAGACGCTTGACTAGCGGGAAAGAGACCCAGTACTTC | CASRRLTSGKETQYF
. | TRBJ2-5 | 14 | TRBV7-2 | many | TGTGCCAGCAGCTTAGAGGGGGGCCAAGAGACCCAGTACTTC | CASSLEGGQETQYF
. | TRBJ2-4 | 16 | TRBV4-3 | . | TGCGCCAGCAGCCAAGTGGGCGGGGTAGCCAAAAACATTCAGTACTTC | CASSQVGGVAKNIQYF
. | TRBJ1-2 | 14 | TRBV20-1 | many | TGCAGTGCTAGAGATGACGGGGGCAGCTATGGCTACACCTTC | CSARDDGGSYGYTF
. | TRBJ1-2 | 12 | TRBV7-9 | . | TGTGCCAGCAGCTCTCCAGGGGTGAGCTACACCTTC | CASSSPGVSYTF
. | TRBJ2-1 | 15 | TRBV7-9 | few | TGTGCCAGCAGCTTAGCCGCTTATTACTACAATGAGCAGTTCTTC | CASSLAAYYYNEQFF
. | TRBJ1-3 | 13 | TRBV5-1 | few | TGCGCCAGCAGCCCTGACTTAGGAAACACCATATATTTT | CASSPDLGNTIYF
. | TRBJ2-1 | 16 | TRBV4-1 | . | TGCGCCAGCAGCCTGAGCCGGGACCGCTCCTACAATGAGCAGTTCTTC | CASSLSRDRSYNEQFF
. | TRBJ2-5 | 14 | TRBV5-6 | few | TGTGCCAGCAGCCTCGATTGGGGGCTTGAGACCCAGTACTTC | CASSLDWGLETQYF
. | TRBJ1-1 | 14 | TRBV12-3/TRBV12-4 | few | TGTGCCAGCAGCGGCTTTGGGGCTCGAACTGAAGCTTTCTTT | CASSGFGARTEAFF
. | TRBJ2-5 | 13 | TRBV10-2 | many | TGCGCCAGCAAAACGGGGGGCGAGGAGACCCAGTACTTC | CASKTGGEETQYF
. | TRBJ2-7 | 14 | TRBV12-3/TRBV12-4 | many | TGTGCCAGCAGTTTGGGGACGCTTTCCTACGAGCAGTACTTC | CASSLGTLSYEQYF